This TCR beta chain was obtained from a study of regulatory T cells in long-lasting Graves disease. V lost 0 bases and J 5 bases, leaving 17 bases between the germline ends. The CDR3 spans 17 residues. Germline-derived CDR1 and CDR2 are SGHAT and FQNNGV. Arm-PCR with iRepertoire HTBI primers amplified the CDR3 regions for these TCR beta libraries. TCRdb reprocessed the multiplex PCR reads via MiXCR and lists one record per CDR3 protein. This table holds around 300,000 distinct CDR3 sequences, 22% found once. Points on this clonotype: What it recognizes is unknown.

Study-level points and caveats: Lower TCR diversity was seen in persistent Graves' patients than in newly diagnosed ones.

Time point in this sample: persistent/refractory GD, antithyroid drugs over 5 years with positive TRAb. The TCR library was prepared using RNA isolated from PBMCs. Patients hailed from an endocrinology department in Xi'an, China. The chain has TRBV11-2 and TRBJ2-1; D not certain. Source: peripheral blood mononuclear cells (PBMCs), taken when the disease was refractory, from a patient treated with antithyroid drugs. The sequence derives from a female donor with Graves disease. As DNA, the CDR3 is TGTGCCAGCAGCTTAGAGGGGTGGGCGTCTATTGACAATGAGCAGTTCTTC. It encodes CASSLEGWASIDNEQFF.